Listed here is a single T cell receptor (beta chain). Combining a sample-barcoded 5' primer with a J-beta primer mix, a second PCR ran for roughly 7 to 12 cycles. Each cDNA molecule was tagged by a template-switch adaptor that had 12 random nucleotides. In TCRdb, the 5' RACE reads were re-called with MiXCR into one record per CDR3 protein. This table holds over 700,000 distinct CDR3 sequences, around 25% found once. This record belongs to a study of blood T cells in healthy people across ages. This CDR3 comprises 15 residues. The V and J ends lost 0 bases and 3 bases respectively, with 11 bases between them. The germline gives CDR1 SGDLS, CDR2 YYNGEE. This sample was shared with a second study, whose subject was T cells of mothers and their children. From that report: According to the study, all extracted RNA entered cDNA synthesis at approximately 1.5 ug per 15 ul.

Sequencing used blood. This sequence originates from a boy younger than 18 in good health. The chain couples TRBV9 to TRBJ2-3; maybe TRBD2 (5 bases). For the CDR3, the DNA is TGTGCCAGCAGCGTAGATGAGGGAGAGACAGATACGCAGTATTTT. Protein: CASSVDEGETDTQYF.